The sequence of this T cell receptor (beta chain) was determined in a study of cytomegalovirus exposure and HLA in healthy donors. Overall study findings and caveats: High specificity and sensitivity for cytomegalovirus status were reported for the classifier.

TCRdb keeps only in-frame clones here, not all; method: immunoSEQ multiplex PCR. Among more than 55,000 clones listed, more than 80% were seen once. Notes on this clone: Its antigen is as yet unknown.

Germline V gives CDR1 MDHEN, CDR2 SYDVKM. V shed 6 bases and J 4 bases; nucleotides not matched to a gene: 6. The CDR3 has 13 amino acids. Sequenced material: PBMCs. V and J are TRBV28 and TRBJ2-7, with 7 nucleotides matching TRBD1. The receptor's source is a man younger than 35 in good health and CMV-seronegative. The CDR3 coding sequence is TGTGCCAGCAGCTTGACGACAGGGTACGAGCAGTACTTC. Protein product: CASSLTTGYEQYF.